These 2 T cell receptor beta chains were all obtained from the same sample, sequenced in a study of T-cell memory formation after mild COVID-19. TCRdb processed the 5' RACE reads anew with MiXCR; each CDR3 protein has one entry. The sample consists of 140,000 to 150,000 distinct CDR3 sequences, roughly 24% of them appearing once. The material sequenced was PBMCs or a T cell subset sorted from them (not recorded which). These receptors came from an adult woman who had mild COVID-19 (a few samples of this study predate the infection). Cell type and time point are not known.

The chain links TRBV19 to TRBJ2-1; D remains unclear. From germline, CDR1 is LNHDA and CDR2 SQIVND (reference sequence). There are 15 residues in the CDR3. Trimming removed 3 bases from V and 8 bases from J, with 17 bases in between. The CDR3 nucleotides are TGTGCCAGTAGTATCGTAGTAGAAGTTAATCATGAGCAGTTCTTC. This gives the protein CASSIVVEVNHEQFF.

This clonotype was counted at least ten times. This chain connects TRBV30 to TRBJ1-1; D might be TRBD1 (6 bases). This CDR3 is built from 16 residues. V was clipped by 0 bases and J by 5 bases, with 19 bases between them. CDR1 and CDR2 (germline): GTSNPN, SVGIG (reference sequence). In DNA form, the CDR3 reads TGTGCCTGGAGTGTGGGGAGGCCCAGGGGATGGACTGAAGCTTTCTTT. Translated, it gives CAWSVGRPRGWTEAFF. The whole variable domain, remainder taken from reference TRBV30 and TRBJ1-1, is SQTIHQWPATLVQPVGSPLSLECTVEGTSNPNLYWYRQAAGRGLQLLFYSVGIGQISSEVPQNLSASRPQDRQFILSSKKLLLSDSGFYLCAWSVGRPRGWTEAFFGQGTRLTVV.